These T cell receptor beta chains were read from a single sample in a study of blood T cells in healthy people across ages. TCRdb fed the 5' RACE reads into MiXCR, producing one record per CDR3 protein. This repertoire shows about 800,000 distinct CDR3 sequences, around a quarter found once; its top ten account for roughly 3.5%. Another study also made use of these data, one on T cells of mothers and their children.

The source material was blood. These receptor sequences come from a boy aged 5 to 17 in good health. Each CDR3 is given with its conserved first and last residue. D genes are given only for firm matches. The listing skips clone size in some rows; elsewhere it reads once, few, many or a size class.

D: .; J: TRBJ2-7; V: TRBV6-5; size: few; DNA: TGTGCCAGCAGTTACGGCCCAGGGTCCGAGCAGTACTTC; CDR3: CASSYGPGSEQYF
D: TRBD1; J: TRBJ2-7; V: TRBV20-1; size: .; DNA: TGCAGTGCCAGCGAGGACAGGGCCTACGAGCAGTACTTC; CDR3: CSASEDRAYEQYF
D: .; J: TRBJ2-4; V: TRBV4-1; size: .; DNA: TGCGCCAGCAGCCAAGAGGGAGGACCAATAGCCAAAAACATTCAGTACTTC; CDR3: CASSQEGGPIAKNIQYF
D: .; J: TRBJ2-5; V: TRBV7-3; size: .; DNA: TGTGCCAGCAGCTTAAGAGTTTCCCGAGGGGGGTACCAAGAGACCCAGTACTTC; CDR3: CASSLRVSRGGYQETQYF
D: TRBD1; J: TRBJ2-5; V: TRBV7-3; size: .; DNA: TGTGCCAGCAGCTCAAGGGACAGCCAGCGCGAGACCCAGTACTTC; CDR3: CASSSRDSQRETQYF
D: .; J: TRBJ2-1; V: TRBV20-1; size: .; DNA: TGCAGTGTCTGGATCAATGAGCAGTTCTTC; CDR3: CSVWINEQFF
D: .; J: TRBJ1-2; V: TRBV7-9; size: few; DNA: TGTGCCAGCAGCTCCGGACTGATGAACTATGGCTACACCTTC; CDR3: CASSSGLMNYGYTF
D: TRBD1; J: TRBJ2-5; V: TRBV7-2; size: few; DNA: TGTGCCAGCAGCCTGTGGTTAGGGGGCCAGCGAGAGACCCAGTACTTC; CDR3: CASSLWLGGQRETQYF
D: TRBD1; J: TRBJ2-3; V: TRBV7-9; size: .; DNA: TGTGCCAGCAGCCGACAGGGGGCGGATACGCAGTATTTT; CDR3: CASSRQGADTQYF
D: .; J: TRBJ2-5; V: TRBV2; size: .; DNA: TGTGCCAGCAGTGGCGGGACTGGGCCGGGGTCCCAGTACTTC; CDR3: CASSGGTGPGSQYF
D: .; J: TRBJ2-3; V: TRBV5-1; size: few; DNA: TGCGCCAGCAGCTTGCTAGTTCGCGATACGCAGTATTTT; CDR3: CASSLLVRDTQYF
D: TRBD1; J: TRBJ2-5; V: TRBV6-2/TRBV6-3; size: .; DNA: TGTGCCAGCACCCGGCTGGGGGACAGGGCGCGAGAGACCCAGTACTTC; CDR3: CASTRLGDRARETQYF
D: .; J: TRBJ2-5; V: TRBV20-1; size: .; DNA: TGCAGTGCCTCAGGGGGTACGGCGGGGGAGACCCAGTACTTC; CDR3: CSASGGTAGETQYF
D: .; J: TRBJ1-4; V: TRBV7-9; size: few; DNA: TGTGCCAGCAGCTCGCCCGGGGGTTTAGAAAAACTGTTTTTT; CDR3: CASSSPGGLEKLFF
D: .; J: TRBJ2-7; V: TRBV4-1; size: few; DNA: TGCGCCAGCAGCCAAGATCTAAACTACGAGCAGTACTTC; CDR3: CASSQDLNYEQYF
D: .; J: TRBJ2-7; V: TRBV30; size: .; DNA: TGTGCCTGGAGTGCCGGAGGCTCCCACGAGCAGTACTTC; CDR3: CAWSAGGSHEQYF
D: TRBD2; J: TRBJ2-1; V: TRBV20-1; size: many; DNA: TGCAGTGCAAAAGGACTAGCGGGTTGGGAGCAGTTCTTC; CDR3: CSAKGLAGWEQFF
D: TRBD1; J: TRBJ2-5; V: TRBV7-8; size: .; DNA: TGTGCCAGCAGCGGACCAGGGGGCGCGGAGACCCAGTACTTC; CDR3: CASSGPGGAETQYF
D: TRBD2; J: TRBJ2-5; V: TRBV9; size: .; DNA: TGTGCCAGCAACGTAGGAGGGCGGGAGGGCCGTGAGACCCAGTACTTC; CDR3: CASNVGGREGRETQYF
D: .; J: TRBJ2-7; V: TRBV4-3; size: .; DNA: TGCGCCAGCAGCCAGGGCAGGGGCTCCGAGCAGTACTTC; CDR3: CASSQGRGSEQYF